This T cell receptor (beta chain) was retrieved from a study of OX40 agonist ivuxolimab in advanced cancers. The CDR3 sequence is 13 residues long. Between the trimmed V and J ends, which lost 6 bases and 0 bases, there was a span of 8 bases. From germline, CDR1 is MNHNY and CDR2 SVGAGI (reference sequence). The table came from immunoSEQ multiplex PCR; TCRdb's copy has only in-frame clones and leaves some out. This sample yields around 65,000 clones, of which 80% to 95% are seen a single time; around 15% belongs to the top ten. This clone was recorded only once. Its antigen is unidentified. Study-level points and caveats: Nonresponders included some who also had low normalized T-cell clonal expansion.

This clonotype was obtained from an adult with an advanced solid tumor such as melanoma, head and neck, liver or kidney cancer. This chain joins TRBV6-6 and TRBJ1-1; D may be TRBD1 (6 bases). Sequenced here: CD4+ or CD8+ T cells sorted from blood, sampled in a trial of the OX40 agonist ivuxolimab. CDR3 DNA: TGTGCCAGCAGCTCAGGGGTGAACACTGAAGCTTTCTTT. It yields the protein CASSSGVNTEAFF.